This T cell receptor (beta chain) was recorded in a study of OX40 agonist ivuxolimab in advanced cancers. This clone occurred a few times. Germline assignment: CDR1 SGDLS and CDR2 YYNGEE. The CDR3 extends over 13 amino acids. V dropped 3 bases and J dropped 5 bases, with 11 bases sitting between them. TCRdb's table, derived via immunoSEQ multiplex PCR, lists solely in-frame clones and lacks some. The sample lists about 26,000 clones; 75% to 90% were seen once. The source was CD4+ or CD8+ T cells sorted from blood, collected in a trial of the OX40 agonist ivuxolimab. The TCR originated in an adult with an advanced solid tumor such as melanoma, head and neck, liver or kidney cancer. This rearrangement joins TRBV9 to TRBJ1-2; no definite D call. The chain's CDR3 is CASSAGDGYGYTF. The CDR3 DNA reads as TGTGCCAGCAGCGCAGGTGATGGGTATGGCTACACCTTC.